What follows are 17 T cell receptor beta chains derived from one specimen sequenced in a study of T cells in Graves' hyperthyroidism and ophthalmopathy (dated 2019 in TCRdb). Library method: multiplex PCR. Sequenced on an Illumina HiSeq 2000. Amplification of TCR beta CDR3 regions was carried out from RNA transcripts. The TCR CDR3 was subjected to a first round of RT-PCR using the HTBI primer set and the Qiagen OneStep RT-PCR kit. The public reads were reanalyzed by TCRdb: fastp trimming at Q25, MiXCR alignment, in-frame beta chains only. Duplicate CDR3 protein sequences are folded into a single record with the most common DNA and genes. Across this sample there are approximately 600,000 distinct CDR3 sequences, with roughly 15% seen only once. Approximately 3.8% of the sample rests with the top ten. The sequencing sample was made of blood. Every receptor here comes from a woman aged 25 to 39 with Graves' hyperthyroidism.

This clonotype has at least ten counts. The gene calls are TRBV28 and TRBJ1-1, with a possible D match to TRBD1 (5 bases). Trimming pared 2 bases from V and 12 bases from J, leaving 22 bases between. CDR3 length equals 15 residues. Looked up from germline, CDR1 is MDHEN and CDR2 is SYDVKM. Here the CDR3 reads CASSLDQPLRGGTFF. Here the CDR3 DNA reads TGTGCCAGCAGTTTAGATCAGCCCCTGAGGGGCGGAACTTTCTTT.

This clonotype showed up many times. The V call is TRBV7-2, the J call TRBJ1-1; weak D call: TRBD1 (6 bases). Trimming removed 4 bases at V and 1 base at J, with 10 bases between. The CDR3 is 14 residues long. Germline lookup yields CDR1 SGHTA and CDR2 FQGNSA. CDR3 residues: CASSSGTPNTEAFF. Here the CDR3 DNA reads TGTGCCAGCAGCTCAGGGACACCGAACACTGAAGCTTTCTTT.

This clonotype was found a few times. This sequence joins TRBV10-2 and TRBJ2-3, with 8 bases matching TRBD2. The CDR3 length is 15 residues. The germline CDR1 and CDR2 sequences are WSHSY and SAAADI. With 3 bases clipped from V and 2 bases from J, the junction kept 4 bases outside the gene matches. The CDR3 reads CASSDPLAVTDTQYF. The CDR3 region has the DNA TGCGCCAGCAGTGACCCACTAGCGGTCACAGATACGCAGTATTTT.

A few counts support this clonotype. The rearrangement uses TRBV10-1 and TRBJ1-5; TRBD1 matches at 7 bases. Looked up from germline, CDR1 is WNHNN and CDR2 is SYGVQD (reference sequence). CDR3 length: 15 amino acids. The V segment lost 6 bases and the J segment 1 base; nucleotides outside the gene matches: 6. CDR3 coding DNA: TGCGCCAGCAGGGAGACAGGGACGAGCAATCAGCCCCAGCATTTT. It yields the protein CASRETGTSNQPQHF.

In its sample, this clonotype was seen many times. For the CDR3, the DNA is TGTGCCTGGGAGGGCCAAGGGAACACTGAAGCTTTCTTT. Residues: CAWEGQGNTEAFF. The V gene is TRBV30, the J gene TRBJ1-1; D remains unclear. The CDR3 length is 13 residues. Germline V gives CDR1 GTSNPN, CDR2 SVGIG (reference sequence). Trimming pared 5 bases from V and 1 base from J, leaving 11 bases between.

This clonotype showed up many times. The chain uses TRBV6-2 or TRBV6-3 and TRBJ2-7; D gene unclear. Germline CDR1 MNHEY, CDR2 SVGEGT. V was pared by 7 bases and J by 6 bases, with 16 bases between. The CDR3 is 13 amino acids. The CDR3 DNA reads as TGTGCCAGCACAAACCCTACGCTCATCGAGCAGTACTTC. It specifies CASTNPTLIEQYF.

The sample holds many counts of this clonotype. The chain recombines TRBV11-2 with TRBJ1-1; the D gene is possibly TRBD1 (5 bases). The length of the CDR3 is 13 residues. Germline V gene data show CDR1 as SGHAT and CDR2 as FQNNGV. Trimming removed 5 bases from V and 4 bases from J, with 11 bases in between. CDR3 sequence reads: CASSLRAFTEAFF. CDR3 coding DNA: TGTGCCAGCAGCCTCAGGGCGTTCACTGAAGCTTTCTTT.

This clonotype was seen many times. This chain joins TRBV5-1 and TRBJ1-1, with 11 bases that match TRBD1. The junction had 9 bases not matched to a gene; V was cut back by 4 bases and J by 7 bases. The CDR3 is made up of 15 amino acids. CDR1 is SGHRS and CDR2 is YFSETQ in the germline V gene. The CDR3 DNA reads as TGCGCCAGCAGCAAGACGGACAGGGGGCCAGGTGAAGCTTTCTTT. Its protein product is CASSKTDRGPGEAFF.

This chain uses TRBV20-1 with TRBJ2-1; 13 bases are a match to TRBD2. Germline assignment: CDR1 DFQATT and CDR2 SNEGSKA (reference sequence). Losses at the gene ends were 8 bases for V and 7 bases for J; bases not matched to a gene: 11. This CDR3 has 15 amino acids. The CDR3 DNA is TGCAGTACTCATACTAGCGGGAGGGCCGGAAATGAGCAGTTCTTC. It is translated as CSTHTSGRAGNEQFF.

This clonotype was detected ten times or more. The chain links TRBV7-2 to TRBJ2-5, with 7 bases fitting TRBD2. Germline CDR1 SGHTA, CDR2 FQGNSA. The CDR3 runs to 17 residues. With 5 bases clipped from V and 1 base from J, the junction kept 13 bases outside the gene matches. DNA for the CDR3: TGTGCCAGCAGCCTAAGCATTTCGACTAGCATCCAAGAGACCCAGTACTTC. It is translated as CASSLSISTSIQETQYF.

This clonotype was seen at least ten times. V gene TRBV30 combines with J gene TRBJ1-1; D is ambiguous. The CDR3 spans 12 residues. CDR1 is GTSNPN, CDR2 SVGIG, per germline (reference sequence). V shed 5 bases and J shed 3 bases, with 10 bases lying between them. CDR3 protein: CAWALGDTEAFF. CDR3 nucleotides: TGTGCCTGGGCCCTTGGGGACACTGAAGCTTTCTTT.

This clonotype was picked up many times. The chain recombines TRBV2 with TRBJ2-3; D not certain. Trimming pared 7 bases from V and 0 bases from J, leaving 8 bases between. Germline-derived CDR1 and CDR2 are SNHLY and FYNNEI. The CDR3 covers 13 residues. CDR3 sequence reads: CASTPTSTDTQYF. CDR3 nucleotide sequence: TGTGCCAGCACCCCGACTAGCACAGATACGCAGTATTTT. The variable domain in full, with the rest retrieved from reference TRBV2 and TRBJ2-3, is EPEVTQTPSHQVTQMGQEVILRCVPISNHLYFYWYRQILGQKVEFLVSFYNNEISEKSEIFDDQFSVERPDGSNFTLKIRSTKLEDSAMYFCASTPTSTDTQYFGPGTRLTVL.

This clonotype showed up just once. This may stem from a read error, because a much larger clone lies one nucleotide away. This chain joins TRBV3-1 and TRBJ2-3, with D possibly TRBD1 on 6 matching bases. This CDR3 spans 14 amino acids. Germline-derived CDR1 and CDR2 are LGHDT and YNNKEL (reference sequence). This CDR3 is CASGQVTGTDTQYF. CDR3 sequence (DNA): TGTGCCAGCGGCCAAGTAACAGGGACCGATACGCAGTATTTT.

This CDR3 is CASSSGTNDYCYTF. CDR3 bases: TGTGCCAGCAGCTCGGGGACAAATGATTATTGCTACACCTTC. The chain joins TRBV13 to TRBJ1-2; tentatively, D is TRBD1 (6 bases). Trimming removed 4 bases at V and 9 bases at J, with 18 bases between. The CDR3 contains 14 residues. CDR1 and CDR2 from the germline V gene are PRHDT and FYEKMQ (reference sequence).

The chain links TRBV12-3 or TRBV12-4 to TRBJ1-1; D call uncertain. The CDR3 has 13 amino acids. V dropped 8 bases and J dropped 4 bases, with 14 bases sitting between them. For the CDR3, the DNA is TGTGCCAGCCGTGACGGCCATGGCACTGAAGCTTTCTTT. It yields the protein CASRDGHGTEAFF.

This clonotype occurred many times. The chain has TRBV28 and TRBJ1-1; 8 nucleotides line up with TRBD1. CDR1 and CDR2 (germline): MDHEN, SYDVKM. J gave up 0 bases and V 6 bases, and 9 bases lay outside the gene matches. The CDR3 has 16 amino acids. The CDR3 region has the DNA TGTGCCAGCAGATACAGGGGGGGTTTCGTGAACACTGAAGCTTTCTTT. Its translation is CASRYRGGFVNTEAFF.

This clonotype came up a few times. The chain is built from TRBV6-1 and TRBJ2-7; no definite D call. The CDR3 totals 15 residues. The germline V gene has CDR1 MNHNS and CDR2 SASEGT. The germline V and J ends were trimmed by 0 bases and 3 bases, with 12 bases remaining between them. The CDR3 DNA reads TGTGCCAGCAGTGAAGCGGGTTACAGTGACTACGAGCAGTACTTC. It specifies CASSEAGYSDYEQYF.